These T cell receptor beta chains were read from a single sample in a study of T cell clones after liver transplantation. TCRdb keeps only in-frame clones here, not all; method: immunoSEQ multiplex PCR. The table lists about 51,000 clones, approximately 87% of them singletons, with approximately 15% in the top ten. Sequenced here: CD8+ T cells from blood, sampled 12 months after liver transplant. Every receptor here comes from a human patient who received a liver transplant. A subset of T cells may come from the graft donor. CDR3s include the opening cysteine and the closing phenylalanine or tryptophan. Each record gives: V gene, D gene, clone size, J gene, CDR3 DNA, CDR3 protein. D genes are given only for firm matches. A row's size may be missing; if present it is once, few, many or a size class.

>TRBV6-1|TRBD1|.|TRBJ1-2
TGTGCCAGCAATAGAGACAGGGGCTATGGCTACACCTTC
CASNRDRGYGYTF
>TRBV5-1|.|.|TRBJ2-2
TGCGCCAGCAGCTTGGAATCGGTCACCGGGGAGCTGTTTTTT
CASSLESVTGELFF
>TRBV2|.|.|TRBJ1-5
TGTGCCAGCAACGAGGGGGGTACCAATCAGCCCCAGCATTTT
CASNEGGTNQPQHF
>TRBV2|TRBD2|.|TRBJ2-2
TGTGCCAGCAGTCTTTATTTACCCACTAGCGGGAACACCGGGGAGCTGTTTTTT
CASSLYLPTSGNTGELFF
>TRBV6-1|.|.|TRBJ1-1
TGTGCCAGCAGTAAGGGGACGGGGAACACTGAAGCTTTCTTT
CASSKGTGNTEAFF
>TRBV4-3|.|.|TRBJ1-2
TGCGCCAGCAGCCAAGGACAGGCTAACTATGGCTACACCTTC
CASSQGQANYGYTF
>TRBV27|.|.|TRBJ2-7
TGTGCCAGCAGTTTTAGCAGGGGCCGGAACGAGCAGTACTTC
CASSFSRGRNEQYF
>TRBV30|.|.|TRBJ1-1
TGTGCCTGGAGTGCACTCGGGACTTACCCAATGAACACTGAAGCTTTCTTT
CAWSALGTYPMNTEAFF
>TRBV7-6|.|.|TRBJ2-1
TGTGCCAGCAGCTTTAGTAGGGAGCAGTTCTTC
CASSFSREQFF
>TRBV29-1|.|.|TRBJ2-2
TGCAGCGTTGAAGGGGGCAGGGGATGGACCGGGGAGCTGTTTTTT
CSVEGGRGWTGELFF
>TRBV5-6|TRBD2|.|TRBJ2-1
TGTGCCAGCAGCTTGGAACTAGCGGGAGTGGGCAATGAGCAGTTCTTC
CASSLELAGVGNEQFF
>TRBV4-1|.|.|TRBJ2-7
TGCGCCAGCAGCCATGACCAGGGCTCCTACGAGCAGTACTTC
CASSHDQGSYEQYF
>TRBV7-3|TRBD2|.|TRBJ2-1
TGTGCCAGCAGCTTAGGACTAGCAGCTGAGCAGTTCTTC
CASSLGLAAEQFF
>TRBV7-9|TRBD1|few|TRBJ2-7
TGTGCCAGCAGCTATCCACAGGGGTCCTACGAGCAGTACTTC
CASSYPQGSYEQYF
>TRBV11-2|.|.|TRBJ2-4
TGTGCCAGCAGCTCATGGGATCCGTCGGGGGACATTCAGTACTTC
CASSSWDPSGDIQYF
>TRBV28|.|.|TRBJ2-1
TGTGCCAGCAGGCCTCTTGTGTCTACCAGCTCCTACAATGAGCAGTTCTTC
CASRPLVSTSSYNEQFF
>TRBV9|.|.|TRBJ1-2
TGTGCCAGCAGCGCGGACGGGACACGCTTAAACTATGGCTACACCTTC
CASSADGTRLNYGYTF
>TRBV16|.|.|TRBJ1-1
TGTGCCAGCAGCGACAGTCCGAACACTGAAGCTTTCTTT
CASSDSPNTEAFF
>TRBV14|.|.|TRBJ2-7
TGTGCCAGCGGGCCTACTCCTGTCGAGCAGTACTTC
CASGPTPVEQYF
>TRBV19|.|.|TRBJ2-2
TGTGCCAGTAGTATAGATCTAAGTTTCACCGGGGAGCTGTTTTTT
CASSIDLSFTGELFF
>TRBV27|TRBD2|.|TRBJ2-1
TGTGCCAGCAGCCCTAGCGGACTCGGCAATGAGCAGTTCTTC
CASSPSGLGNEQFF
>TRBV27|.|.|TRBJ2-7
TGTGCCAGCAGTTTTCAGGGTACCTACGAGCAGTACTTC
CASSFQGTYEQYF